The clone carrying this T cell receptor beta chain appeared once. The antigen remains undetermined. This sample was taken from a study of persistence of HIV-infected CD4 T cells. Stimulation used 10 ug/mL lysate from CMV-infected fibroblasts. Responding CD4+ T cells were sorted by upregulation of both CD40 ligand and CD69. There are 13 residues in the CDR3. CDR1 is LNHDA and CDR2 is SQIVND in the germline V gene (reference sequence). V was shortened by 3 bases and J by 9 bases, with 14 bases between the two germline ends. The libraries were made with immunoSEQ version 4 in survey mode. Repertoires were generated with immunoSEQ multiplex PCR, while TCRdb's copy carries only in-frame clones and drops some. This table has 7,500 to 8,500 clones, under 80% appearing once.

The clonotype comes from an adult man with HIV who was CMV-seropositive. The chain carries TRBV19 and TRBJ2-5; D remains unclear. The source was CD4+ T cells sorted from PBMCs after approximately 18-hour stimulation, collected from a patient who received antiretroviral therapy. This CDR3 is CASSIRVNGAQYF. CDR3 bases: TGTGCCAGTAGTATCCGGGTCAACGGTGCCCAGTACTTC.